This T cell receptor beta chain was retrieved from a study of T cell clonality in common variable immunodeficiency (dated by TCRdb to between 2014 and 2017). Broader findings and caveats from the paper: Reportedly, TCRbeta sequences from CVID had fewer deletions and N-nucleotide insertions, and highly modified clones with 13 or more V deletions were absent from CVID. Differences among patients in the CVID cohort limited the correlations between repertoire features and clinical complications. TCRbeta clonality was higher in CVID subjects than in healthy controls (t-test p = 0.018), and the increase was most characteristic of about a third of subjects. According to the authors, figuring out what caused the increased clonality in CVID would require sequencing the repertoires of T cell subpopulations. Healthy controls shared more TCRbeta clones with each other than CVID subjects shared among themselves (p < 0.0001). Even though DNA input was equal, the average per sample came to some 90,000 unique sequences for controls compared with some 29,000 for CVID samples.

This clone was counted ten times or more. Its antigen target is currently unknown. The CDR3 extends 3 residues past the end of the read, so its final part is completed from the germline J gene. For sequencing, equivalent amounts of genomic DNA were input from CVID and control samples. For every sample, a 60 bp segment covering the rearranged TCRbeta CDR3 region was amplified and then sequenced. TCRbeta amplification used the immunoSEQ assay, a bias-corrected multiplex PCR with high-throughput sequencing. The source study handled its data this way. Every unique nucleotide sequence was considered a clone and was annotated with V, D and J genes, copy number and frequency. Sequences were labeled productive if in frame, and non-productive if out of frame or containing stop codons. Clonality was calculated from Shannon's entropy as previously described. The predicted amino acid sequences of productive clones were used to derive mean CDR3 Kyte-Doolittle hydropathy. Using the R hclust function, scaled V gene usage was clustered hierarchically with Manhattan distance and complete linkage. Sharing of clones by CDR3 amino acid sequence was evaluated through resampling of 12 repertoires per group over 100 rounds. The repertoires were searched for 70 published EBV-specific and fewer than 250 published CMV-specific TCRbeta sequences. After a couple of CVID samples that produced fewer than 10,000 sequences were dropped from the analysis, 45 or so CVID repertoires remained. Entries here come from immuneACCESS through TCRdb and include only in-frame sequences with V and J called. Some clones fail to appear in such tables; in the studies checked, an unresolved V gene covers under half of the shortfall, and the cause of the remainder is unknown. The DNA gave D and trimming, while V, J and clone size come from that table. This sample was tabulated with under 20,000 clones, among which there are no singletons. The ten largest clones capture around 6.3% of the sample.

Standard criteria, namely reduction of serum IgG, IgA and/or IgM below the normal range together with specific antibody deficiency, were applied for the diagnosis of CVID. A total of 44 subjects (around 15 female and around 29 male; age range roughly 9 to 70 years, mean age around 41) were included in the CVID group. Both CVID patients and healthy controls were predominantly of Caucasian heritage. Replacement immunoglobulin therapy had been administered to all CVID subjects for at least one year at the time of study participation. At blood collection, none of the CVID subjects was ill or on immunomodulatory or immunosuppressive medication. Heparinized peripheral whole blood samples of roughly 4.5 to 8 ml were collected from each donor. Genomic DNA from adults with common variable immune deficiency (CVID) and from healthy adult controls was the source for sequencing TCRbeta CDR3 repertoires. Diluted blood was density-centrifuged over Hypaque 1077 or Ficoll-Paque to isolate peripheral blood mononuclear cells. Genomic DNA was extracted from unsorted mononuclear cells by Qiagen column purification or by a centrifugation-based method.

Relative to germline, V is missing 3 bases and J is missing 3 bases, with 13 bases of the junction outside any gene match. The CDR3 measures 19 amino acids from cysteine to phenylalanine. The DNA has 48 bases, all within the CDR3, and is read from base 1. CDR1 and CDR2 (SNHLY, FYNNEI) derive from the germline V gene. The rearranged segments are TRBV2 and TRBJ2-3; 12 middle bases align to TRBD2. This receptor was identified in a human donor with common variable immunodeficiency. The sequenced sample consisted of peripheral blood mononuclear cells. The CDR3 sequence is CASSDRLAGEDYETDTQYF. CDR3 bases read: TGTGCCAGCAGTGATCGACTAGCGGGAGAAGACTATGAGACAGATACG.